This entry features one TCR beta chain sequence. Its antigen is currently unknown. Germline CDR1 is SGHDT and CDR2 is YYEEEE. The CDR3 covers 14 residues. This entry belongs to a study of cytomegalovirus exposure and HLA in healthy donors. Study-wide context: Genetic ancestry analysis placed about 84% of the 300 to 500 donors that were genotyped in the Caucasian-associated cluster. Whole-study findings and limits: TRBV6-2, TRBV6-3 and some other V segments were unresolvable in 87-base-pair reads.

Unrecorded immune exposures were likely, despite nominal health at sampling. The PCR ran on 60 Vbeta and 13 Jbeta primers. TCRdb keeps only in-frame clones here, not all; method: immunoSEQ multiplex PCR. Of some 120,000 clones in the sample, roughly 74% were seen once. The source of this sequence is a woman aged 45-65 years in good health and CMV-seropositive. The material sequenced was PBMCs. The chain joins TRBV5-6 to TRBJ2-5, with a possible D match to TRBD1 (6 bases). The last part of the DNA fits TRBJ2-7 better; the J call may be wrong. Here the CDR3 reads CASSLGQLSYEQYF. CDR3 sequence (DNA): TGTGCCAGCAGCTTAGGACAGCTCTCCTACGAGCAGTACTTC.